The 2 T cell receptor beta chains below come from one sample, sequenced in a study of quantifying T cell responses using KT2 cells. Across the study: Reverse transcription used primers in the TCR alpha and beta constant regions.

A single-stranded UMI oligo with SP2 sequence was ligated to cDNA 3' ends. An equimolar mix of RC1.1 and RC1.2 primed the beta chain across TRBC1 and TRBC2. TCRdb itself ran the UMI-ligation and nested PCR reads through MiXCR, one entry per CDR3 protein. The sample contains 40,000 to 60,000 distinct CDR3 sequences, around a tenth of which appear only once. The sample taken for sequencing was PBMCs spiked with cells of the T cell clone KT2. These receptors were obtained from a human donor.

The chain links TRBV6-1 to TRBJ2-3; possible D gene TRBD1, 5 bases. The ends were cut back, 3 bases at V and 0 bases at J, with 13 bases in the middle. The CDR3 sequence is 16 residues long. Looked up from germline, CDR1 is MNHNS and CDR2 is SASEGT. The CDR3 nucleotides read TGTGCCAGCAGTGAGGTTCTACAGGTTAGCACAGATACGCAGTATTTT. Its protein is CASSEVLQVSTDTQYF.

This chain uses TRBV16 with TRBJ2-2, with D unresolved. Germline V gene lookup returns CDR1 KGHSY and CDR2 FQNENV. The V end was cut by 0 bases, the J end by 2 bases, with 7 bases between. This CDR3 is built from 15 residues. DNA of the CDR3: TGTGCCAGCAGCCAATCGTGGCATAACACCGGGGAGCTGTTTTTT. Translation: CASSQSWHNTGELFF.